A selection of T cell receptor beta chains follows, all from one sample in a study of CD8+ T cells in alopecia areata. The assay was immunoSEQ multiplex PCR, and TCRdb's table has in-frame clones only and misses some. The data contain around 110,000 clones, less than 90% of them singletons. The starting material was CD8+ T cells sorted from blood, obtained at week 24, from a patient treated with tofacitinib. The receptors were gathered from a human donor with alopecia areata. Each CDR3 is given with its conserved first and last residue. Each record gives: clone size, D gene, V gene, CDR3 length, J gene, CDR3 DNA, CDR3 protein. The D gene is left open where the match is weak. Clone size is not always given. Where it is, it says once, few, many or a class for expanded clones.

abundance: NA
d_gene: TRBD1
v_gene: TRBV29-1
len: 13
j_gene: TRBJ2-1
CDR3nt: TGCAGCGTTGAACGAACAGGGGAGAGGGAGCAGTTCTTC
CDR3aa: CSVERTGEREQFF

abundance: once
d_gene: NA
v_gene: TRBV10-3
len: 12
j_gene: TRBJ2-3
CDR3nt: TGTGCCATCAGTGAGGGACAGACTCAGCAGTATTTT
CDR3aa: CAISEGQTQQYF

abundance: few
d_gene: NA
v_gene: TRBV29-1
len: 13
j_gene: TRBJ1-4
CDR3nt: TGCAGCGCTTTCGACAGAAACGCCGAAAAACTGTTTTTT
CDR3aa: CSAFDRNAEKLFF

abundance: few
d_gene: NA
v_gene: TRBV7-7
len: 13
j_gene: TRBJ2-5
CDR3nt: TGTGCTAGCAGCCCGATGGGACGGGAGACCCAGTACTTC
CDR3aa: CASSPMGRETQYF

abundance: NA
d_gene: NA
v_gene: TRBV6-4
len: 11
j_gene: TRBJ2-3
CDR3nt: TGTGCCAGCAGTGGGTGGGATACGCAGTATTTT
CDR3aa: CASSGWDTQYF

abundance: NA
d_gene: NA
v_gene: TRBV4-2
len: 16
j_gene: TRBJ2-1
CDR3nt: TGTGCCAGCAGCCAAGAGACTACTCCTAACTACAATGAGCAGTTCTTC
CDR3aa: CASSQETTPNYNEQFF

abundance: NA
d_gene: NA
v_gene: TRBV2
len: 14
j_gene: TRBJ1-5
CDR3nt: TGTGCCAGCACCCTGGCCCCAAAGAATCAGCCCCAGCATTTT
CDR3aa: CASTLAPKNQPQHF

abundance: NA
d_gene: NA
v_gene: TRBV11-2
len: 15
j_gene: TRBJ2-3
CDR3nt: TGTGCCAGCAGCTTAGTAGTGGGGCCCACAGATACGCAGTATTTT
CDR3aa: CASSLVVGPTDTQYF

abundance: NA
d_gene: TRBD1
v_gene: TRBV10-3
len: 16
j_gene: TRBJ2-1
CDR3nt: TGTGCCATCAGCCCCGGCCGGGACAGGGTGAACAATGAGCAGTTCTTC
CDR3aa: CAISPGRDRVNNEQFF

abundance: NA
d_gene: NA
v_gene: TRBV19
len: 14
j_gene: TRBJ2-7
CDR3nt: TGTGCCAGTAGTCCCTCCCCGGGAGCATACGAGCAGTACTTC
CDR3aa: CASSPSPGAYEQYF

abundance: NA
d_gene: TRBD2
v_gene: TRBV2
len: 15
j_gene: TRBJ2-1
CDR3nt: TGTGCCAGCAGTGACGGGACTAGCGTTTACAATGAGCAGTTCTTC
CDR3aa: CASSDGTSVYNEQFF

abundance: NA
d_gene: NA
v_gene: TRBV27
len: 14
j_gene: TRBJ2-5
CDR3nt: TGTGCCAGCAGTTTTTTTTCGGGTCAAGAGACCCAGTACTTC
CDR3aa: CASSFFSGQETQYF

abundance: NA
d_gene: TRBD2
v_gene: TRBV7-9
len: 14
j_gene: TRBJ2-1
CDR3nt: TGTGCCAGCAGCTTAGCATGGCGGGGGGAGGAGCAGTTCTTC
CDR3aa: CASSLAWRGEEQFF

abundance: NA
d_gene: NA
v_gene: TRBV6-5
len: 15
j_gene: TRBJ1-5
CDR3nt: TGTGCCAGCAGCTTGGACGGAGCGAGCAATCAGCCCCAGCATTTT
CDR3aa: CASSLDGASNQPQHF

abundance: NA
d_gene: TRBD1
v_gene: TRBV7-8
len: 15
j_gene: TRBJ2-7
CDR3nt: TGTGCCAGCAGCTTGGCCGGACAGGGCACCTACGAGCAGTACTTC
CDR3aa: CASSLAGQGTYEQYF

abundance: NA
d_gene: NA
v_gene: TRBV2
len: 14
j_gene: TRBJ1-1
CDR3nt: TGTGCCAGCAGTGCCCCAGGGTTAAACACTGAAGCTTTCTTT
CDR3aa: CASSAPGLNTEAFF

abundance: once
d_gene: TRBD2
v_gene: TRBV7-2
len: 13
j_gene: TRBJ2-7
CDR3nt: TGTGCCAGCAGCCCCGGGGGGGCCTACGAGCAGTACTTC
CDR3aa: CASSPGGAYEQYF

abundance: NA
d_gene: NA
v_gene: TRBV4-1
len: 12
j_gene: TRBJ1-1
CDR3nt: TGCGCCAGCAGCCATGCTGGCCAGGGCGCTTTCTTT
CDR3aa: CASSHAGQGAFF

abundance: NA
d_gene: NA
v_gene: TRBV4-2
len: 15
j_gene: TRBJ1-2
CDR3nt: TGTGCCAGCAGCCAAGAATTTTCGGGGAACTATGGCTACACCTTC
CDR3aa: CASSQEFSGNYGYTF

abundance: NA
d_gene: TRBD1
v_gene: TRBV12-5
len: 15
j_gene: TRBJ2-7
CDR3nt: TGTGCTAGTGGTTTGGTAGACAGGGGTCCCTACGAGCAGTACTTC
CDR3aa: CASGLVDRGPYEQYF

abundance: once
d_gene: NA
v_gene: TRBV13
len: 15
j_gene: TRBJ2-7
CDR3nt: TGTGCCAGCAGCCCCGGTGTGGCCGGGTCGGACGAGCAGTACTTC
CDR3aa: CASSPGVAGSDEQYF

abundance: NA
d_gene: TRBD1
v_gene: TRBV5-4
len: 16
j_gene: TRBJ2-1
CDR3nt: TGTGCCAGCAGCTTGGGCGGGACAGGGCTGACTATCGAGCAGTTCTTC
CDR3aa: CASSLGGTGLTIEQFF

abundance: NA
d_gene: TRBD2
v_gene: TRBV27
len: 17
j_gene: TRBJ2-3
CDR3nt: TGTGCCAGCAGTTTATTGGAGCGGGGGGGCGGTGCAGATACGCAGTATTTT
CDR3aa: CASSLLERGGGADTQYF

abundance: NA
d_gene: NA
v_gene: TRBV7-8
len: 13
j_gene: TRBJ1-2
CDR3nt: TGTGCCAGCAGCCCGGGGGTGAACTATGGCTACACCTTC
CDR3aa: CASSPGVNYGYTF

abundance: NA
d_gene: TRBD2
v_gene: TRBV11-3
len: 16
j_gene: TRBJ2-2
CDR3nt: TGTGCCAGCAGCTTAGGGGCTAGCGGAGGAGACCGGGAGCTGTTTTTT
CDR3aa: CASSLGASGGDRELFF

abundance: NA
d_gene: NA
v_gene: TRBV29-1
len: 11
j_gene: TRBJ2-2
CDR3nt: TGCAGCGTCGAAACTACCGGGGAGCTGTTTTTT
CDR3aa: CSVETTGELFF

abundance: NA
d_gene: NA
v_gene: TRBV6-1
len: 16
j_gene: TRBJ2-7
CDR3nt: TGTGCCAGCAGTGAAGCGAGACTTACAGGGTTTTACGAGCAGTACTTC
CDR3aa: CASSEARLTGFYEQYF

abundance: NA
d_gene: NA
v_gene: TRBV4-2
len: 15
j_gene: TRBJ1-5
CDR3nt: TGTGCCAGCAGCCAATGGGGGCTCGCCAATCAGCCCCAGCATTTT
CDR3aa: CASSQWGLANQPQHF